This TCR beta chain was sequenced for a study of identifying expanded T cells in peripheral blood. Germline-derived CDR1 and CDR2 are SGHNT and YYREEE (reference sequence). The V and J ends lost 1 base and 5 bases respectively, with 0 bases between them. The CDR3 totals 11 residues. Profiled with immunoSEQ multiplex PCR; TCRdb holds only in-frame clones, not every one. The sample consists of 90,000 to 100,000 clones, around nine tenths of them appearing once. This clone was recorded a few times. Material: blood. The J gene is TRBJ1-4, the V gene TRBV5-4; D call uncertain. The sequence came from a person aged 18 to 70 in good health. This CDR3 reads CASSLNEKLFF. The CDR3 coding sequence is TGTGCCAGCAGCTTGAATGAAAAACTGTTTTTT.